Listed below are T cell receptor beta chains from one sample, sequenced in a study of shared clonotypes between healthy human individuals. TCRdb's table, derived via immunoSEQ multiplex PCR, lists solely in-frame clones and lacks some. Of fewer than 850,000 clones in the sample, about 96% were seen once. The sample taken for sequencing was naive CD8+ T cells sorted from blood. The receptor source for this set is a man aged 25-45 years in good health. CDR3s include the opening cysteine and the closing phenylalanine or tryptophan. The order of the fields is D gene, CDR3 length, clone size, J gene, V gene, CDR3 DNA, CDR3 protein. D genes are given only for firm matches. Part of the rows lack a size; the others show once, few, many or a class for expanded clones.

>TRBD2|17|.|TRBJ2-1|TRBV28
TGTGCCAGCAGTTCGGGACTAGCGGGAGTCGACTTCAATGAGCAGTTCTTC
CASSSGLAGVDFNEQFF
>TRBD2|18|.|TRBJ2-5|TRBV4-3
TGCGCCAGCAGCCAAGATCTGACTAGCGGGACCCCCCAGGAGACCCAGTACTTC
CASSQDLTSGTPQETQYF
>TRBD2|13|.|TRBJ2-1|TRBV29-1
TGCAGCGTAGAGCGGGAACGGGATAGAGAGCAGTTCTTC
CSVERERDREQFF
>.|13|.|TRBJ2-7|TRBV7-9
TGTGCCAGCAGCTTAGGTAATTCATACGAGCAGTACTTC
CASSLGNSYEQYF
>.|16|.|TRBJ1-4|TRBV28
TGTGCCAGCAGCTTCCTTGGAGAGGGAACTAATGAAAAACTGTTTTTT
CASSFLGEGTNEKLFF
>.|17|.|TRBJ2-3|TRBV4-1
TGCGCCAGCAGCCAAGATTTTCGAGCGAGCCGCACAGATACGCAGTATTTT
CASSQDFRASRTDTQYF
>TRBD2|14|.|TRBJ2-3|TRBV10-1
TGCGCCAGCAGTAGCGGGAGGGTTACAGATACGCAGTATTTT
CASSSGRVTDTQYF
>TRBD2|15|.|TRBJ2-7|TRBV4-1
TGCGCCAGCAGCCCTCTAGCGGGAGGGCCCTACGAGCAGTACTTC
CASSPLAGGPYEQYF
>.|14|.|TRBJ1-1|TRBV5-5
TGTGCCAGCACCCCATTCAGGGGTAGCACTGAAGCTTTCTTT
CASTPFRGSTEAFF
>.|15|.|TRBJ1-5|TRBV13
TGTGCCAGCAGCTTATCAGGGGACAGCAATCAGCCCCAGCATTTT
CASSLSGDSNQPQHF
>TRBD1|16|.|TRBJ2-3|TRBV29-1
TGCAGCGTTGAGTCGAACCGGGACAGGGACACAGATACGCAGTATTTT
CSVESNRDRDTDTQYF
>TRBD2|15|.|TRBJ2-5|TRBV6-5
TGTGCCAGCAGTCGACTAGCGGGAGGGGGGTTGACCCAGTACTTC
CASSRLAGGGLTQYF
>TRBD2|17|once|TRBJ2-7|TRBV27
TGTGCCAGCAGTTTGGGACTACCCGGGAGAAAGACCTACGAGCAGTACTTC
CASSLGLPGRKTYEQYF
>TRBD2|20|.|TRBJ2-7|TRBV5-5
TGTGCCAGCAGCTACCCGGTTACTAGCGTCAGTGGACGACCTGCCTACGAGCAGTACTTC
CASSYPVTSVSGRPAYEQYF
>.|17|.|TRBJ2-1|TRBV15
TGTGCCACCAGCAGAGATCGTTCAAGCGGAGTCTACAATGAGCAGTTCTTC
CATSRDRSSGVYNEQFF
>TRBD2|17|.|TRBJ2-6|TRBV5-6
TGTGCCAGCAGCTCCAGGACTAGCGCTTCTGGGGCCAACGTCCTGACTTTC
CASSSRTSASGANVLTF
>TRBD1|14|.|TRBJ2-3|TRBV5-1
TGCGCCAGCAGCTTCCCAGGGGGCGCAGATACGCAGTATTTT
CASSFPGGADTQYF
>TRBD2|14|.|TRBJ2-2|TRBV29-1
TGCAGCGTTATAGCGGGGTCGAACACCGGGGAGCTGTTTTTT
CSVIAGSNTGELFF
>.|15|once|TRBJ1-4|TRBV7-9
TGTGCCAGCAGCTTAGCCCCAGACGACGGGGAAAAACTGTTTTTT
CASSLAPDDGEKLFF
>TRBD1|14|.|TRBJ2-7|TRBV5-5
TGTGCCAGCAGCCACGACAGGGGGTCCTACGAGCAGTACTTC
CASSHDRGSYEQYF
>.|16|.|TRBJ1-2|TRBV15
TGTGCCACCAGCAGAGATCAGTTGGGGGTAGGGGATGGCTACACCTTC
CATSRDQLGVGDGYTF
>.|16|.|TRBJ2-2|TRBV28
TGTGCCAGCAGTTTCCACTTAGTAGGGTCCACCGGGGAGCTGTTTTTT
CASSFHLVGSTGELFF
>.|16|.|TRBJ2-1|TRBV27
.
CASSSSGLAEHNEQFF
>.|16|.|TRBJ2-7|TRBV7-9
TGTGCCAGCAGCCCCTCGGGGGCAAAGGAACCCTACGAGCAGTACTTC
CASSPSGAKEPYEQYF
>TRBD1|17|once|TRBJ2-7|TRBV4-1
TGCGCCAGCAGCCGCTTCGAAACCGGGACAGGGGTTGGGGAGCAGTACTTC
CASSRFETGTGVGEQYF
>.|13|.|TRBJ1-3|TRBV15
TGTGCCACTAAAGAGAGCTCTGGAAACACCATATATTTT
CATKESSGNTIYF
>.|14|.|TRBJ2-2|TRBV27
TGTGCCAGCTTTCGGGATGTTCAAACCGGGGAGCTGTTTTTT
CASFRDVQTGELFF
>.|16|.|TRBJ1-3|TRBV7-2
TGTGCCAGCAGCCACCCGGGACATTCAGTTGGAAACACCATATATTTT
CASSHPGHSVGNTIYF
>.|13|.|TRBJ2-1|TRBV29-1
TGCAGCGTTGTCACCCAGGGTCGCAATGAGCAGTTCTTC
CSVVTQGRNEQFF
>TRBD2|16|.|TRBJ2-7|TRBV27
TGTGCCAGCAGTTCCTGGCCGGGACTAGCGGATTACGAGCAGTACTTC
CASSSWPGLADYEQYF
>.|11|.|TRBJ1-1|TRBV19
TGTGCCCTAGACTCTGGGGCTGAAGCTTTCTTT
CALDSGAEAFF
>TRBD2|16|.|TRBJ2-4|TRBV2
TGTGCCAGCAGTGAGCGGGAGGGCCACGCCAAAAACATTCAGTACTTC
CASSEREGHAKNIQYF
>.|16|.|TRBJ1-5|TRBV28
TGTGCCAGCAGCTCGGGAAGAATGGACGGCAATCAGCCCCAGCATTTT
CASSSGRMDGNQPQHF
>.|13|.|TRBJ2-7|TRBV10-2
TGCGCCAGCAGTGTGGACAGAGTCTACGAGCAGTACTTC
CASSVDRVYEQYF
>TRBD2|16|.|TRBJ2-1|TRBV9
TGTGCCAGCAGCGTAGCTTTAGCGGGAGGGGGCGATGAGCAGTTCTTC
CASSVALAGGGDEQFF
>.|16|.|TRBJ1-5|TRBV6-5
TGTGCCAGCAGTTACCAGGGACTTCGTAGCAATCAGCCCCAGCATTTT
CASSYQGLRSNQPQHF
>.|17|.|TRBJ2-5|TRBV14
TGTGCCAGCAGCCAAGGTCTCGCGGACCTGCCGAGGGAGACCCAGTACTTC
CASSQGLADLPRETQYF
>TRBD1|15|few|TRBJ2-7|TRBV7-2
TGTGCCAGCAGCTTAACCGGGACAGGGGTGTTAGAGCAGTACTTC
CASSLTGTGVLEQYF
>TRBD2|15|.|TRBJ2-2|TRBV11-2
TGTGCCAGCAGCTTACGGGGGAGGGCCGTCGGGGAGCTGTTTTTT
CASSLRGRAVGELFF
>.|14|.|TRBJ1-1|TRBV28
TGTGCCAGCAGTTTACTAGGGCCGAACACTGAAGCTTTCTTT
CASSLLGPNTEAFF
>.|17|.|TRBJ1-2|TRBV4-3
TGCGCCAGCAGCCAATGGCGGGGTCAGACGGCTGTTTATGGCTACACCTTC
CASSQWRGQTAVYGYTF
>.|12|.|TRBJ1-1|TRBV29-1
TGCAGCGTGACCTACCGGGACGGTGAAGCTTTCTTT
CSVTYRDGEAFF
>TRBD2|14|.|TRBJ2-3|TRBV25-1
TGTGCCACCGGGGGACTAGCGGGACCCGATACGCAGTATTTT
CATGGLAGPDTQYF
>TRBD1|15|.|TRBJ2-1|TRBV6-4
TGTGCCAGCAGTGACGAGGACAGGGCCTCCAATGAGCAGTTCTTC
CASSDEDRASNEQFF
>TRBD1|16|.|TRBJ2-3|TRBV5-8
TGTGCCAGCAGCTCGGGACAGGGACTTCTCACAGATACGCAGTATTTT
CASSSGQGLLTDTQYF
>.|16|.|TRBJ2-1|TRBV27
TGTGCCAGCAGTTTATTTTCGGGAGCGGCCTACAATGAGCAGTTCTTC
CASSLFSGAAYNEQFF
>TRBD2|14|.|TRBJ2-7|TRBV13
TGTGCCAGCAGCTTAGGGAGCGGGAGCTACGAGCAGTACTTC
CASSLGSGSYEQYF
>TRBD1|15|.|TRBJ2-1|TRBV27
TGTGCCAGCAGTTCGGGACAGGGGGCCTACAATGAGCAGTTCTTC
CASSSGQGAYNEQFF
>.|14|.|TRBJ2-7|TRBV4-1
TGCGCCAGCAGCCAGGGATCGGGGGCCTACGAGCAGTACTTC
CASSQGSGAYEQYF
>TRBD1|15|.|TRBJ2-7|TRBV4-3
TGCGCCAGCAGCCTCAGGACAGGGATATTTTACGAGCAGTACTTC
CASSLRTGIFYEQYF
>TRBD1|16|.|TRBJ2-1|TRBV19
TGTGCCAGTAGTATAAGAGAGGGACAGGGCTACAATGAGCAGTTCTTC
CASSIREGQGYNEQFF
>TRBD1|14|.|TRBJ1-2|TRBV27
TGTGCCAGCACCCTGACAGGGGGCGACTATGGCTACACCTTC
CASTLTGGDYGYTF
>.|16|.|TRBJ2-6|TRBV5-1
TGCGCCAGCAGCTTGGTGGGCAGGATCGGGGCCAACGTCCTGACTTTC
CASSLVGRIGANVLTF
>.|15|.|TRBJ2-7|TRBV13
TGTGCCAGCAGGTCGGGACAGCACCCCGGGGGCGAGCAGTACTTC
CASRSGQHPGGEQYF
>TRBD2|14|.|TRBJ2-7|TRBV10-3
TGTGCCATCAGTGAGTCGGCGGGGGTCCACGAGCAGTACTTC
CAISESAGVHEQYF